The 19 T cell receptor beta chains below all came from one sample that was sequenced in a study of blood T cell repertoires in COVID-19. Clones were sequenced by immunoSEQ multiplex PCR, and TCRdb holds only the in-frame ones, with some missing. Among about half a million clones listed, 80% to 90% were seen once. Sequencing input: peripheral blood. These receptor sequences come from a human donor in a cohort sampled during active COVID-19.

The chain uses TRBV2 and TRBJ2-5; D might be TRBD1 (6 bases). Trimming removed 4 bases from V and 1 base from J, with 10 bases in between. This CDR3 contains 14 residues. Germline V gene data show CDR1 as SNHLY and CDR2 as FYNNEI. CDR3 sequence: CASSVQGTQETQYF. In DNA form, the CDR3 reads TGTGCCAGCAGTGTGCAGGGGACCCAAGAGACCCAGTACTTC. Full variable domain (remainder filled in from reference TRBV2 and TRBJ2-5): EPEVTQTPSHQVTQMGQEVILRCVPISNHLYFYWYRQILGQKVEFLVSFYNNEISEKSEIFDDQFSVERPDGSNFTLKIRSTKLEDSAMYFCASSVQGTQETQYFGPGTRLLVL.

The chain joins TRBV30 to TRBJ1-1; D is unresolved. V gave up 8 bases and J gave up 1 base, with 11 bases separating them. The CDR3 is 12 amino acids. The germline CDR1 and CDR2 sequences are GTSNPN and SVGIG (reference sequence). The CDR3, as DNA: TGTGCCGGAGGGTATGGGAACACTGAAGCTTTCTTT. Translated: CAGGYGNTEAFF.

This rearrangement joins TRBV30 to TRBJ2-7; D remains ambiguous. Germline lookup yields CDR1 GTSNPN and CDR2 SVGIG (reference sequence). Trimming removed 2 bases at V and 2 bases at J, with 4 bases between. There are 11 residues in the CDR3. CDR3 coding DNA: TGTGCCTGGAGTAACACCTACGAGCAGTACTTC. Translated: CAWSNTYEQYF.

This chain joins TRBV2 and TRBJ2-2, with TRBD1 as a possible D gene (6 bases). The CDR3 runs 13 residues. Per the germline V gene, CDR1 is SNHLY and CDR2 is FYNNEI. V lost 8 bases, J lost 4 bases, and 11 bases lay in between. The CDR3 DNA reads TGTGCCAGCTCCGGACAGCTCACCGGGGAGCTGTTTTTT. The encoded protein is CASSGQLTGELFF. The variable domain in full, completed from reference TRBV2 and TRBJ2-2, reads EPEVTQTPSHQVTQMGQEVILRCVPISNHLYFYWYRQILGQKVEFLVSFYNNEISEKSEIFDDQFSVERPDGSNFTLKIRSTKLEDSAMYFCASSGQLTGELFFGEGSRLTVL.

The chain uses TRBV10-3 and TRBJ2-7, with D possibly TRBD2 on 6 matching bases. This CDR3 is 16 amino acids long. The V end was cut by 6 bases, the J end by 1 base, with 19 bases between. In germline, CDR1 is ENHRY, CDR2 SYGVKD. The CDR3 bases are TGTGCCATCAGCCCTGAGGTGGAGACTAGTTCCTACGAGCAGTACTTC. Encoded protein: CAISPEVETSSYEQYF.

This chain uses TRBV30 with TRBJ2-1; a weak D match, TRBD1 (5 bases). This CDR3 has 15 amino acids. Germline CDR1 is GTSNPN and CDR2 is SVGIG (reference sequence). CDR3 DNA sequence: TGTGTAGTCGCAGCAGGGTTGGGCTCCTACAATGAGCAGTTCTTC. Protein product: CVVAAGLGSYNEQFF.

This clone was detected a few times. This rearrangement joins TRBV3-1 (or the pseudogene TRBV3-2) to TRBJ2-2; a weak D match, TRBD2 (5 bases). The germline V gene encodes CDR1 LGHDT and CDR2 YNNKEL (reference sequence). The CDR3 loop spans 16 amino acids. V was cut by 1 base and J by 7 bases, with 16 bases left in between. CDR3 sequence reads: CASSQGLERDVGELFF. The CDR3, as DNA: TGTGCCAGCAGCCAAGGATTAGAGAGGGATGTCGGGGAGCTGTTTTTT.

The genes are TRBV29-1 and TRBJ2-7, with 15 bases identical to TRBD2. Looked up from germline, CDR1 is SQVTM and CDR2 is ANQGSEA. V was clipped by 6 bases and J by 0 bases; unmatched bases: 6. This CDR3 has 16 amino acids. CDR3 nucleotide sequence: TGCAGCGTCCAGGGACTAGCGGGAGGTTTCTCCTACGAGCAGTACTTC. It codes for CSVQGLAGGFSYEQYF.

This chain uses TRBV19 with TRBJ2-3, with TRBD2 matching over 7 bases. Germline V gene sequence: CDR1 LNHDA, CDR2 SQIVND (reference sequence). Unmatched junction bases numbered 11, after V lost 8 bases and J lost 3 bases. This CDR3 comprises 15 residues. As DNA, the CDR3 is TGTGCCAGTGGAGGTGTGCTAGCGGCAACAGATACGCAGTATTTT. This sequence encodes CASGGVLAATDTQYF.

This clone has just one count. The chain couples TRBV30 to TRBJ2-3; TRBD2 is a possible D gene (5 bases). V gave up 3 bases and J gave up 2 bases, with 15 bases separating them. The CDR3 loop spans 15 amino acids. Per the germline V gene, CDR1 is GTSNPN and CDR2 is SVGIG (reference sequence). CDR3 sequence (DNA): TGTGCCTGGAGCCCCGGGGTGCAAGCCACAGATACGCAGTATTTT. It encodes CAWSPGVQATDTQYF.

The J gene is TRBJ2-5, the V gene TRBV11-2; D gene uncertain. Looked up from germline, CDR1 is SGHAT and CDR2 is FQNNGV. This CDR3 has 14 amino acids. The ends were cut back, 5 bases at V and 1 base at J, with 11 bases in the middle. For the CDR3, the DNA is TGTGCCAGCAGCCTATTTATAATCCAAGAGACCCAGTACTTC. Translating it yields CASSLFIIQETQYF.

This chain links TRBV7-9 with TRBJ1-4; D may be TRBD1 (6 bases). Germline V CDR1 and CDR2: SEHNR, FQNEAQ (reference sequence). Trimming pared 5 bases from V and 7 bases from J, leaving 20 bases between. This CDR3 is built from 16 residues. For the CDR3, the DNA is TGTGCCAGCAGCATCTACATGGACAGAGGATTTGAAAAACTGTTTTTT. Its protein is CASSIYMDRGFEKLFF.

This chain links TRBV4-3 with TRBJ2-3; 13 bases are shared with TRBD2. Germline-derived CDR1 and CDR2 are LGHNA and YSLEER. Trimming took 0 bases from V and 6 from J; bases not matched to a gene: 9. The CDR3 sequence is 18 residues long. The CDR3 reads CASSQDWGLAGPGDTQYF. The DNA for the CDR3 is TGCGCCAGCAGCCAAGATTGGGGACTAGCGGGACCGGGGGATACGCAGTATTTT.

The rearrangement uses TRBV2 and TRBJ1-1; D not resolved. The CDR3 totals 14 residues. Germline CDR1 reads SNHLY; CDR2 reads FYNNEI. Deletions cut 6 bases from V and 1 base from J, with 12 bases between. CDR3 sequence reads: CASSPLLSNTEAFF. The CDR3 region has the DNA TGTGCCAGCAGCCCCTTGTTGTCGAACACTGAAGCTTTCTTT.

The chain employs TRBV7-9 and TRBJ2-7, with 7 bases aligning to TRBD2. CDR1 and CDR2 (germline): SEHNR, FQNEAQ (reference sequence). The CDR3 contains 15 residues. The ends lost 0 bases at V and 7 bases at J; junction bases unmatched: 9. The CDR3 nucleotides are TGTGCCAGCAGCTTAGCGCTCGGCAGGCGGGGGGAGCAGTACTTC. It codes for CASSLALGRRGEQYF.

The chain uses TRBV4-1 and TRBJ1-2; the D gene is possibly TRBD1 (5 bases). This CDR3 has 15 amino acids. CDR1 MGHRA and CDR2 YSYEKL come from the germline V gene. V dropped 3 bases and J dropped 4 bases, with 15 bases sitting between them. Written as DNA, the CDR3 is TGCGCCAGCAGCCAGACAACAGGAAATAGCTATGGCTACACCTTC. This gives the protein CASSQTTGNSYGYTF.

This chain links TRBV27 with TRBJ1-3, with TRBD1 matching over 10 bases. Germline trimming cut 5 bases from V and 8 bases from J; bases unmatched to any gene: 12. The CDR3 runs to 16 residues. The germline V gene encodes CDR1 MNHEY and CDR2 SMNVEV (reference sequence). CDR3 in amino acids: CASSPLGSDRGYTIYF. The CDR3, as DNA: TGTGCCAGCAGTCCACTCGGGTCGGACAGGGGGTACACCATATATTTT.

This clone was observed a few times. This chain connects TRBV5-4 to TRBJ1-1; 7 bases match TRBD1. Germline V gives CDR1 SGHNT, CDR2 YYREEE (reference sequence). The CDR3 covers 15 residues. V lost 3 bases and J lost 4; bases outside the gene matches: 9. The CDR3 coding sequence is TGTGCCAGCAGCTCCTGGACAGGAGGCAGCACTGAAGCTTTCTTT. Amino acids: CASSSWTGGSTEAFF. The whole variable domain, remainder taken from reference TRBV5-4 and TRBJ1-1, is ETGVTQSPTHLIKTRGQQVTLRCSSQSGHNTVSWYQQALGQGPQFIFQYYREEENGRGNFPPRFSGLQFPNYSSELNVNALELDDSALYLCASSSWTGGSTEAFFGQGTRLTVV.

The chain uses TRBV5-4 and TRBJ2-3, with 12 bases that match TRBD2. From germline, CDR1 is SGHNT and CDR2 YYREEE (reference sequence). This CDR3 has 16 amino acids. The V and J ends lost 3 bases and 6 bases, in that order; junction bases with no gene match: 8. CDR3 nucleotides: TGTGCCAGCAGCTCGCGGACTAGCGGGACGTCGGATACGCAGTATTTT. Its protein is CASSSRTSGTSDTQYF.